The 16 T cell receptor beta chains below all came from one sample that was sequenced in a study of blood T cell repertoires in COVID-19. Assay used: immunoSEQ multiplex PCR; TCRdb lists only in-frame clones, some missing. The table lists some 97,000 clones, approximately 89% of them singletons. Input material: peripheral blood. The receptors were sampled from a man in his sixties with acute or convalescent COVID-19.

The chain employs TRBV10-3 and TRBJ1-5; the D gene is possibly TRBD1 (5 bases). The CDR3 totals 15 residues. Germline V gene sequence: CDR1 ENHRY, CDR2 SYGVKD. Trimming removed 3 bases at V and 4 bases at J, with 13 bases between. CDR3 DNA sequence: TGTGCCATCAGTGACCTGGGACTGGGAAATCAGCCCCAGCATTTT. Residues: CAISDLGLGNQPQHF.

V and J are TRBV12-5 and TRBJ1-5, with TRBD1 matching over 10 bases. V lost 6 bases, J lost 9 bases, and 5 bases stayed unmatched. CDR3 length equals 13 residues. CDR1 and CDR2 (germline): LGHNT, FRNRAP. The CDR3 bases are TGTGCTAGTGGGTCCGGACAGGGGGGGCCCCAGCATTTT. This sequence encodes CASGSGQGGPQHF.

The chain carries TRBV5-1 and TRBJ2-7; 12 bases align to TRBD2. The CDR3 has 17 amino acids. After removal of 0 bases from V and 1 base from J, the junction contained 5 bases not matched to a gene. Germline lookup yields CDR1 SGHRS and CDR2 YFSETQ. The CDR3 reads CASSLASLAGGSYEQYF. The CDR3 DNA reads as TGCGCCAGCAGCTTGGCTTCACTAGCGGGAGGATCCTACGAGCAGTACTTC. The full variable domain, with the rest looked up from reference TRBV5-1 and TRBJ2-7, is KAGVTQTPRYLIKTRGQQVTLSCSPISGHRSVSWYQQTPGQGLQFLFEYFSETQRNKGNFPGRFSGRQFSNSRSEMNVSTLELGDSALYLCASSLASLAGGSYEQYFGPGTRLTVT.

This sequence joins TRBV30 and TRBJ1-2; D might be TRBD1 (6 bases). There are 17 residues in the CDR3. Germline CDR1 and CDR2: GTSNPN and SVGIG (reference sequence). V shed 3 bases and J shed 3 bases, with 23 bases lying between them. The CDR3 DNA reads TGTGCCTGGAGCCTTAAATTGGGGGCGCGAGGTCACTATGGCTACACCTTC. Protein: CAWSLKLGARGHYGYTF.

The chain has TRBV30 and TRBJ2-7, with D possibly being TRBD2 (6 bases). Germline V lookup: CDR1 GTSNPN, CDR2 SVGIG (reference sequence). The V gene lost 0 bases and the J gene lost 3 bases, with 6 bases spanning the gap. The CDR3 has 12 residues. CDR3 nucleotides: TGTGCCTGGAGTGTTAGCGGCTACGAGCAGTACGTC. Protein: CAWSVSGYEQYV.

This chain's CDR3 is CASSPQQGGFYGYTF. The CDR3 DNA reads TGTGCCAGCAGCCCCCAACAGGGGGGTTTCTATGGCTACACCTTC. The V and J genes are TRBV7-2 and TRBJ1-2, with 8 bases matching TRBD1. The germline V gene has CDR1 SGHTA and CDR2 FQGNSA. Losses at the gene ends were 5 bases for V and 4 bases for J; bases not matched to a gene: 9. The CDR3 sequence is 15 residues long.

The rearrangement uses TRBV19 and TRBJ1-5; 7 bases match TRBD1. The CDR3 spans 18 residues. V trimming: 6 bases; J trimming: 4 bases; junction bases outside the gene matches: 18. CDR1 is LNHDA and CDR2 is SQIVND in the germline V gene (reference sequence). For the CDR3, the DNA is TGTGCCAGTAGCCCGAGACCCCCCCGACAGGGTAAGAATCAGCCCCAGCATTTT. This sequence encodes CASSPRPPRQGKNQPQHF.

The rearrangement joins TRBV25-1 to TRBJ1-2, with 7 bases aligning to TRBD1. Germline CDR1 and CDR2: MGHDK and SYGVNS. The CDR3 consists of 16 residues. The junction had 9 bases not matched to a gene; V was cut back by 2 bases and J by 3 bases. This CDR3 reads CASSEGQGVSDYGYTF. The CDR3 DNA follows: TGTGCCAGCAGTGAAGGTCAGGGGGTTAGCGACTATGGCTACACCTTC.

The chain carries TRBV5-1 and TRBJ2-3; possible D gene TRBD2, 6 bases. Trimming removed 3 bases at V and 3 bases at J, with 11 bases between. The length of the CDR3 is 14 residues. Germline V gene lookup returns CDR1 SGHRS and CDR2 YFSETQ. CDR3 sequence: CASSSGTYTDTQYF. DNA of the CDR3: TGCGCCAGCAGCTCCGGGACTTATACAGATACGCAGTATTTT.

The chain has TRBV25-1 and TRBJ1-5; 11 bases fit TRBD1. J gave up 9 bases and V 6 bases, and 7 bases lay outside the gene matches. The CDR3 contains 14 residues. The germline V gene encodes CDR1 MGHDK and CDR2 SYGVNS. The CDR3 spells CASSGTGGHRPQHF. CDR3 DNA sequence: TGTGCCAGCAGCGGGACAGGGGGGCATCGGCCCCAGCATTTT.

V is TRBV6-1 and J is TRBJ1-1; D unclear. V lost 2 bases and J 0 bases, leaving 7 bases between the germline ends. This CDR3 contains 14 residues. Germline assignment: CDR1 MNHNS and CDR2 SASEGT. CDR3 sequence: CASSEFGLNTEAFF. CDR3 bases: TGTGCCAGCAGTGAATTTGGCCTGAACACTGAAGCTTTCTTT.

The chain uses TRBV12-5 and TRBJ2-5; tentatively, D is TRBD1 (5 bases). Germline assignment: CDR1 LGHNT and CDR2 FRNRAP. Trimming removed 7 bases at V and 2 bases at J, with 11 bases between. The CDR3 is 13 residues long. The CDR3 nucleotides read TGTGCTAGTGCCCGACAGATACAAGAGACCCAGTACTTC. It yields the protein CASARQIQETQYF. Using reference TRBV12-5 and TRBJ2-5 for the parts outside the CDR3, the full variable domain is DARVTQTPRHKVTEMGQEVTMRCQPILGHNTVFWYRQTMMQGLELLAYFRNRAPLDDSGMPKDRFSAEMPDATLATLKIQPSEPRDSAVYFCASARQIQETQYFGPGTRLLVL.

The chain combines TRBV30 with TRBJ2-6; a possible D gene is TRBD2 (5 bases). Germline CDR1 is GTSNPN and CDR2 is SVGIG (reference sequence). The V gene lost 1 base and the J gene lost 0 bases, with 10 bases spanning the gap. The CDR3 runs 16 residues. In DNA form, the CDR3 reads TGTGCCTGGAGTGGGACTGGGAGCTCTGGGGCCAACGTCCTGACTTTC. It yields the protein CAWSGTGSSGANVLTF.

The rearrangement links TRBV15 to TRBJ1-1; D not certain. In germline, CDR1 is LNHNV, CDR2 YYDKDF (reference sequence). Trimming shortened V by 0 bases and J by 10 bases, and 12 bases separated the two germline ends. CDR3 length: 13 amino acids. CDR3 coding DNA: TGTGCCACCAGCAGAGATATAGCGGGTGTAGCTTTCTTT. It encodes CATSRDIAGVAFF. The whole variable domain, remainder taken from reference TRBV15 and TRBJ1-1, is DAMVIQNPRYQVTQFGKPVTLSCSQTLNHNVMYWYQQKSSQAPKLLFHYYDKDFNNEADTPDNFQSRRPNTSFCFLDIRSPGLGDTAMYLCATSRDIAGVAFFGQGTRLTVV.

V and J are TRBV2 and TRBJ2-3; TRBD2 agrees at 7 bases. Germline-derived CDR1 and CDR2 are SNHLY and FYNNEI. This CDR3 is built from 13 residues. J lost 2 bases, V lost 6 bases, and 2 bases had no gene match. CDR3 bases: TGTGCCAGCAGGACTAGCCCCACAGATACGCAGTATTTT. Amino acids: CASRTSPTDTQYF.

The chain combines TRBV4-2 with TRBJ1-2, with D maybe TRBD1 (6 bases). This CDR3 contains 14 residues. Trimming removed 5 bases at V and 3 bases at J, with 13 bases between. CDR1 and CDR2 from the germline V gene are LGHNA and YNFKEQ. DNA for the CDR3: TGTGCCAGCAGCACTCTACAGGGCGACTATGGCTACACCTTC. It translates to CASSTLQGDYGYTF.